The rows below give T cell receptor beta chains drawn from one sample of a study of blood T cell repertoires in COVID-19. TCRdb's copy holds only in-frame clones and misses some; the assay was immunoSEQ multiplex PCR. The sample records 200,000 to 250,000 clones, 70% to 90% being singletons. Specimen: peripheral blood. All receptors come from a woman under 30 who had recovered from COVID-19. The CDR3 runs from the conserved cysteine through the conserved F or W. A D gene is named only where the DNA matches it firmly. Part of the rows lack a size; the others show once, few, many or a class for expanded clones.

v_gene,j_gene,abundance,d_gene,CDR3aa,CDR3nt
TRBV5-1,TRBJ1-1,.,.,CASSPGQSNTEAFF,TGCGCCAGCAGCCCAGGACAGTCGAACACTGAAGCTTTCTTT
TRBV5-1,TRBJ2-3,.,.,CASSPGITDTQYF,TGCGCCAGCAGCCCGGGGATAACAGATACGCAGTATTTT
TRBV19,TRBJ2-7,.,.,CASSPGLSYEQYF,TGTGCCAGTAGTCCGGGACTTTCCTACGAGCAGTACTTC
TRBV19,TRBJ2-4,.,TRBD2,CASSMPRGGRAKNIQYF,TGTGCCAGTAGTATGCCCCGGGGGGGGCGAGCCAAAAACATTCAGTACTTC
TRBV15,TRBJ1-2,.,.,CATSPGRTYGYTF,TGTGCCACCAGCCCTGGTAGAACGTATGGCTACACCTTC
TRBV18,TRBJ2-1,.,TRBD2,CASSPGTSGFHEQFF,TGTGCCAGCTCACCAGGGACTAGCGGTTTCCATGAGCAGTTCTTC
TRBV4-1,TRBJ2-5,once,.,CASSPLSNQETQYF,TGCGCCAGCAGCCCTCTAAGTAACCAAGAGACCCAGTACTTC
TRBV30,TRBJ1-1,.,.,CAARGERDEAFF,TGTGCCGCCCGGGGGGAGAGGGATGAAGCTTTCTTT
TRBV5-1,TRBJ2-2,.,.,CASSLLGGLFTGELFF,TGCGCCAGCAGCTTATTAGGGGGATTATTCACCGGGGAGCTGTTTTTT
TRBV7-6,TRBJ2-5,.,TRBD1,CASRRDRGQAGTQYF,TGTGCCAGCAGACGCGACAGGGGGCAAGCGGGGACCCAGTACTTC
TRBV12-5,TRBJ2-1,.,TRBD2,CASGSLSGRAHNEQFF,TGTGCTAGTGGCTCCCTTAGCGGGAGGGCCCACAATGAGCAGTTCTTC
TRBV7-8,TRBJ1-3,.,.,CASSLPTVSITGNTIYF,TGTGCCAGCAGCTTGCCGACAGTCTCGATAACTGGAAACACCATATATTTT
TRBV7-9,TRBJ2-7,.,.,CASSQQRVTPYEQYF,TGTGCCAGCAGCCAACAGCGGGTCACTCCCTACGAGCAGTACTTC
TRBV30,TRBJ2-7,once,TRBD1,CAFGQGTYEQYF,TGTGCCTTTGGACAGGGTACCTACGAGCAGTACTTC